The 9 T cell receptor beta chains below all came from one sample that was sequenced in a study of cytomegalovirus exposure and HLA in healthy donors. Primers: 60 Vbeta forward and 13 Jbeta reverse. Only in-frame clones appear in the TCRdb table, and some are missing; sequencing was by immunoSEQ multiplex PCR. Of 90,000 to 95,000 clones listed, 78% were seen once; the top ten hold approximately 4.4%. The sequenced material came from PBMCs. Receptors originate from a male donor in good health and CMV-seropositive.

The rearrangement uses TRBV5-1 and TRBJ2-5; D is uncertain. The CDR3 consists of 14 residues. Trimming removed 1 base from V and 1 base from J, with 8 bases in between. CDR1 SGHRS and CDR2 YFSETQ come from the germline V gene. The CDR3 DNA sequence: TGCGCCAGCAGCTTGTCGGGTGCCCAAGAGACCCAGTACTTC. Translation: CASSLSGAQETQYF. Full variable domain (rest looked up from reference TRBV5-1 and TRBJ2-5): KAGVTQTPRYLIKTRGQQVTLSCSPISGHRSVSWYQQTPGQGLQFLFEYFSETQRNKGNFPGRFSGRQFSNSRSEMNVSTLELGDSALYLCASSLSGAQETQYFGPGTRLLVL.

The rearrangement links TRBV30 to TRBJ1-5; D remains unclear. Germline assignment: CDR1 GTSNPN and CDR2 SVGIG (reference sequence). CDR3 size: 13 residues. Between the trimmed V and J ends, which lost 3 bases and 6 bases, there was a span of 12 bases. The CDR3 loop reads CAWSYSPLQPQHF. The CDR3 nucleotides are TGTGCCTGGAGCTATTCCCCTCTTCAGCCCCAGCATTTT.

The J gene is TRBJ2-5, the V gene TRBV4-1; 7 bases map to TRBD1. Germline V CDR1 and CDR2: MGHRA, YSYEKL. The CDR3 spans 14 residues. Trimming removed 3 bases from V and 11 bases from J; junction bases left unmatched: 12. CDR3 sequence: CASSQVDRAREQYF. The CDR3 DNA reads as TGCGCCAGCAGCCAGGTTGACAGGGCGAGAGAGCAGTACTTC.

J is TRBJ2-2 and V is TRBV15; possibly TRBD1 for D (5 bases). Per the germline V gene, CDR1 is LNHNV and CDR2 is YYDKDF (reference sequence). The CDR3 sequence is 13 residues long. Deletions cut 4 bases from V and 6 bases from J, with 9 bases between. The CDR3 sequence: CATSKGRPGELFF. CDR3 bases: TGTGCCACCAGCAAGGGGCGACCCGGGGAGCTGTTTTTT.

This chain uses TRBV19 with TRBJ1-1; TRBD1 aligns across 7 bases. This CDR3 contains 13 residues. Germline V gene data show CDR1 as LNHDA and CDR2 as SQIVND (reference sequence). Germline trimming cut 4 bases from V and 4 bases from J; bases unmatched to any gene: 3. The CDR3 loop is CASSTGTATEAFF. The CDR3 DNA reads TGTGCCAGTAGTACCGGGACAGCCACTGAAGCTTTCTTT.

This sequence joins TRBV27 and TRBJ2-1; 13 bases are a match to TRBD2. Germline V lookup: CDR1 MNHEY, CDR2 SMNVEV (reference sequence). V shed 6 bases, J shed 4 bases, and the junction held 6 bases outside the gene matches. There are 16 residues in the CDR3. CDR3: CASSQTSGRPYNEQFF. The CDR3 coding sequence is TGTGCCAGCAGCCAGACTAGCGGGAGGCCATACAATGAGCAGTTCTTC.

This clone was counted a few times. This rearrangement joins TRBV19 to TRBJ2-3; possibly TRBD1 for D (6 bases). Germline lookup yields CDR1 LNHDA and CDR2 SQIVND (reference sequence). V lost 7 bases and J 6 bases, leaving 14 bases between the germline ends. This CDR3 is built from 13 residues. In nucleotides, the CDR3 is TGTGCCAGTAAGGCAGGGGCCGTGGATACGCAGTATTTT. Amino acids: CASKAGAVDTQYF.

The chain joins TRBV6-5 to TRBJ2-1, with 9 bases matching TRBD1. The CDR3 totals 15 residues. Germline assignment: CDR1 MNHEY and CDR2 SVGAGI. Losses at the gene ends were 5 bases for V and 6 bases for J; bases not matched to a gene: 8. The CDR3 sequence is CASSLSGTGPNEQFF. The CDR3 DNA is TGTGCCAGCAGTCTCTCCGGGACAGGGCCCAATGAGCAGTTCTTC.

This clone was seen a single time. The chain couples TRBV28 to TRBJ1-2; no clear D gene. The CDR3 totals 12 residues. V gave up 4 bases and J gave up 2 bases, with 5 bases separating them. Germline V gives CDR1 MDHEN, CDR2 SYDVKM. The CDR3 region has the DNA TGTGCCAGCAGTTCTTTCAACTATGGCTACACCTTC. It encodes CASSSFNYGYTF.